Shown below are 25 T cell receptor beta chains from a single sample sequenced in a study of Graves' ophthalmopathy and Graves' hyperthyroidism. Amplification from RNA transcripts yielded the TCR beta CDR3 regions. HTBI primers were employed in first-round RT-PCR, then a second-round multiplex PCR followed. TCRdb passed the multiplex PCR reads through MiXCR, listing each CDR3 protein once. In the table there are approximately 540,000 distinct CDR3 sequences, 35% to 45% of which are singletons. The sequenced sample consisted of peripheral blood or thyroid tissue (not recorded which). The source of these receptors is an adult man with Graves' hyperthyroidism.

This clonotype was seen a handful of times. This sequence joins TRBV24-1 and TRBJ2-3; 10 bases map to TRBD2. Germline-derived CDR1 and CDR2 are KGHDR and SFDVKD. V dropped 8 bases and J dropped 4; count of bases not matched to a gene: 5. The CDR3 extends over 14 amino acids. CDR3 residues: CATMSGRAADTQYF. CDR3 DNA sequence: TGTGCCACCATGAGCGGGAGGGCGGCAGATACGCAGTATTTT.

In its sample, this clonotype was seen a few times. This chain uses TRBV5-1 with TRBJ1-6, with a possible D match to TRBD1 (5 bases). The V end lost 4 bases, the J end lost 7 bases, and 9 bases lay between the germline ends. This CDR3 has 13 residues. Germline V CDR1 and CDR2: SGHRS, YFSETQ. The CDR3 region has the DNA TGCGCCAGCAGCACGGACATAAATTCACCCCTCCACTTT. Protein product: CASSTDINSPLHF.

The V and J genes are TRBV7-8 and TRBJ1-1; tentative D call: TRBD1 (6 bases). Germline V CDR1 and CDR2: SGHVS, FQNEAQ. Trimming removed 5 bases from V and 6 bases from J, with 16 bases in between. The CDR3 extends over 14 amino acids. In DNA form, the CDR3 reads TGTGCCAGCAGCGCAAGTCTTACAGGGCCTGAAGCTTTCTTT. Translating gives CASSASLTGPEAFF.

This clonotype was seen repeatedly, ten times or more. The chain combines TRBV5-8 with TRBJ1-2; 8 bases match TRBD1. The CDR3 covers 16 residues. V trimming: 4 bases; J trimming: 0 bases; junction bases outside the gene matches: 8. CDR1 and CDR2 from the germline V gene are SGHTS and YDEGEE. DNA for the CDR3: TGTGCCAGCAGCAGAGACAGGGGAAGAGCTAACTATGGCTACACCTTC. It translates to CASSRDRGRANYGYTF.

The table lists this clonotype with many counts. The chain employs TRBV4-1 and TRBJ1-2; D is ambiguous. Trimming removed 4 bases at V and 2 bases at J, with 14 bases between. The CDR3 covers 15 residues. Germline values: CDR1 MGHRA, CDR2 YSYEKL. CDR3 residues: CASSLSPEDNYGYTF. CDR3 coding DNA: TGCGCCAGCAGCCTCTCCCCCGAGGACAACTATGGCTACACCTTC.

This clonotype came up once. This sequence may be a read error, since a much larger clone differs from it by one base. V usage is TRBV7-2 and J usage is TRBJ2-2; 11 bases are a match to TRBD2. The CDR3 totals 16 residues. Germline lookup yields CDR1 SGHTA and CDR2 FQGNSA. The DNA for the CDR3 is TGTGCCAGCAGCCCGGGACTAGCGGCGAACACCGGGGAGCCGTTTTTT. As protein: CASSPGLAANTGEPFF.

This clonotype showed up many times. The genes are TRBV20-1 and TRBJ2-7; 9 nucleotides match TRBD1. The germline V gene has CDR1 DFQATT and CDR2 SNEGSKA (reference sequence). The V and J ends lost 7 bases and 2 bases, in that order; junction bases with no gene match: 9. CDR3 length: 14 amino acids. Here the CDR3 DNA reads TGCAGTGTTAAGAGCCGGGACAGGGCCTACGAGCAGTACTTC. Residues: CSVKSRDRAYEQYF.

As concerns this clonotype: Because the CDR3's place on the DNA is in doubt, the DNA is left out and the CDR3 is given as listed by TCRdb. The genes are TRBV10-3 and TRBJ1-5; the table names TRBD1, a call not compared with the DNA. Germline CDR1 reads ENHRY; CDR2 reads SYGVKD. The CDR3 totals 21 residues, both ends included. The CDR3 here is CAISDPGGALLFGQGNQPQHF.

This clonotype was seen only a few times. Since a much larger clone is just one base distant, this may be a read error. V usage is TRBV4-1 and J usage is TRBJ1-6; D might be TRBD1 (6 bases). CDR1 is MGHRA and CDR2 is YSYEKL in the germline V gene. CDR3 length: 14 residues. The V end was cut by 4 bases, the J end by 14 bases, with 18 bases between. This CDR3 reads CASSRGLGRDTLHF. The CDR3 nucleotides read TGCGCCAGCAGCCGAGGTCTCGGGCGGGACACCCTCCACTTT.

V and J are TRBV20-1 and TRBJ1-5; TRBD1 is a possible D gene (5 bases). V was shortened by 6 bases and J by 4 bases, with 16 bases between the two germline ends. This CDR3 is built from 14 residues. In germline, CDR1 is DFQATT, CDR2 SNEGSKA (reference sequence). CDR3 protein: CSAFRAGGNQPQHF. The CDR3 DNA sequence: TGCAGTGCCTTCAGGGCGGGGGGGAATCAGCCCCAGCATTTT.

This clonotype was counted many times. This chain links TRBV6-5 with TRBJ2-2; D is uncertain. This CDR3 spans 12 amino acids. Trimming took 4 bases from V and 7 from J, leaving 7 bases between them. Germline CDR1 MNHEY, CDR2 SVGAGI. The chain's CDR3 is CASSSPVGELFF. The CDR3 nucleotides are TGTGCCAGCAGTTCCCCCGTCGGGGAGCTGTTTTTT.

Points on this clonotype: The junction shows a germline mismatch at one end, possibly a read error. The chain links TRBV5-1 to TRBJ2-5; D unresolved. Per germline, CDR1 SGHRS and CDR2 YFSETQ. The CDR3 is made up of 12 amino acids. Written as DNA, the CDR3 is TGCACCAGCAGCTTTCCCCAAGAGACCCAGTACTTC. This gives the protein CTSSFPQETQYF. The full variable domain, with the rest looked up from reference TRBV5-1 and TRBJ2-5, is KAGVTQTPRYLIKTRGQQVTLSCSPISGHRSVSWYQQTPGQGLQFLFEYFSETQRNKGNFPGRFSGRQFSNSRSEMNVSTLELGDSALYLCTSSFPQETQYFGPGTRLLVL.

For this clonotype: At one of its ends the junction is not consistent with the germline gene, which may arise from a read error. The chain has TRBV10-2 and TRBJ2-7; 8 bases match TRBD2. The CDR3 length is 13 residues. Germline-derived CDR1 and CDR2 are WSHSY and SAAADI. The CDR3: CASSTGLDDEQYF. CDR3 coding DNA: TGTGCCAGCAGCACGGGACTAGACGATGAGCAGTACTTC.

This clonotype was observed at least ten times. The CDR3 nucleotides are TGTGCCAGCAGCCCACGGACAGAATTGAACACCGGGGAGCTGTTTTTT. Its translation: CASSPRTELNTGELFF. The rearrangement uses TRBV7-8 and TRBJ2-2; perhaps TRBD1 as D (6 bases). Germline CDR1 is SGHVS and CDR2 is FQNEAQ. Trimming removed 5 bases from V and 1 base from J, with 14 bases in between. This CDR3 contains 16 residues.

In its sample, this clonotype was seen many times. The gene calls are TRBV15 and TRBJ2-5; D gene uncertain. Trimming took off 1 base at V and 1 base at J, with 10 bases between the two ends. CDR1 is LNHNV, CDR2 YYDKDF, per germline (reference sequence). This CDR3 has 15 residues. The CDR3 coding sequence is TGTGCCACCAGCAGAGGAGTAGTCCCCCAAGAGACCCAGTACTTC. Protein sequence: CATSRGVVPQETQYF.

In the case of this clonotype: A read error is possible here, since a much larger clone lies one base away. This chain connects TRBV12-5 to TRBJ1-1; D might be TRBD1 (5 bases). The CDR3 runs to 12 residues. V was shortened by 11 bases and J by 4 bases, with 14 bases between the two germline ends. Germline assignment: CDR1 LGHNT and CDR2 FRNRAP. The CDR3 coding sequence is TGTGCTGGTGTGACGCAGGGCACTGAAGCTTTCTTT. This codes for CAGVTQGTEAFF.

This clonotype was seen more than once but under ten times. With a much larger clone just one base away, this may be a read error. The V and J genes are TRBV7-9 and TRBJ1-5; maybe TRBD1 (6 bases). The germline V gene has CDR1 SEHNR and CDR2 FQNEAQ (reference sequence). The CDR3 covers 18 residues. The CDR3 region is CASSLGQGRDRGNQSQHF. CDR3 bases: TGTGCCAGCAGCTTAGGCCAGGGGAGGGATAGAGGCAATCAGTCCCAGCATTTT.

This CDR3 reads CASSLSGRGERSEKLFF. CDR3 nucleotide sequence: TGTGCCAGCAGCTTATCGGGGCGGGGAGAGAGGAGTGAAAAACTGTTTTTT. This chain connects TRBV7-9 to TRBJ1-4; D may be TRBD1 (5 bases). Trimming removed 2 bases at V and 7 bases at J, with 20 bases between. Germline V CDR1 and CDR2: SEHNR, FQNEAQ (reference sequence). The CDR3 sequence is 17 residues long. Complete variable domain (other parts from reference TRBV7-9 and TRBJ1-4): DTGVSQNPRHKITKRGQNVTFRCDPISEHNRLYWYRQTLGQGPEFLTYFQNEAQLEKSRLLSDRFSAERPKGSFSTLEIQRTEQGDSAMYLCASSLSGRGERSEKLFFGSGTQLSVL.

This clonotype was seen at least ten times. V usage is TRBV27 and J usage is TRBJ1-2; a possible D gene is TRBD1 (5 bases). Germline CDR1 and CDR2: MNHEY and SMNVEV (reference sequence). The CDR3 runs 15 residues. Trimming cost V 5 bases and J 4 bases, with 17 bases left between them. CDR3 region: CASSLQGVLSYGYTF. In DNA form, the CDR3 reads TGTGCCAGCAGTCTCCAAGGGGTTTTGAGCTATGGCTACACCTTC.

The J gene is TRBJ1-3, the V gene TRBV10-3; D unresolved. This CDR3 is built from 17 residues. V was shortened by 10 bases and J by 0 bases, with 22 bases between the two germline ends. Germline CDR1 ENHRY, CDR2 SYGVKD. The CDR3 DNA reads TGTGCCAGCAGATCATACGCCACAGTGAACTCTGGAAACACCATATATTTT. This sequence encodes CASRSYATVNSGNTIYF.

There are many counts of this clonotype. This chain joins TRBV6-6 and TRBJ2-7; 10 bases align to TRBD1. Trimming at V came to 6 bases and at J to 6 bases, leaving 5 bases not matched to a gene. The CDR3 covers 13 residues. The germline CDR1 and CDR2 sequences are MNHNY and SVGAGI (reference sequence). The CDR3 DNA reads TGTGCCAGCAGACCGACAGGGGGCCCCGAGCAGTACTTC. Translating gives CASRPTGGPEQYF.

V usage is TRBV19 and J usage is TRBJ1-4; D gene ambiguous. Trimming cost V 5 bases and J 2 bases, with 6 bases left between them. In germline, CDR1 is LNHDA, CDR2 SQIVND (reference sequence). This CDR3 is built from 13 residues. The CDR3 region is CASSVGTNEKLFF. The CDR3 coding sequence is TGTGCCAGTAGTGTCGGGACTAATGAAAAACTGTTTTTT.

There are many counts of this clonotype. CDR3 region: CASSSPDRNYGYTF. The CDR3 DNA follows: TGTGCCAGCAGTTCCCCGGACAGAAACTATGGCTACACCTTC. The chain links TRBV6-6 to TRBJ1-2; D is possibly TRBD1 (6 bases). Per the germline V gene, CDR1 is MNHNY and CDR2 is SVGAGI (reference sequence). This CDR3 has 14 amino acids. V lost 4 bases and J 2 bases, leaving 11 bases between the germline ends.

J is TRBJ2-7 and V is TRBV5-5; D ambiguous. From germline, CDR1 is SGHKS and CDR2 YYEKEE (reference sequence). V was cut by 2 bases and J by 7 bases, with 13 bases left in between. The CDR3 is 13 residues long. The CDR3 sequence is CASSLDHNNEQYF. Here the CDR3 DNA reads TGTGCCAGCAGCTTAGACCATAACAATGAGCAGTACTTC.

This clonotype was observed many times. The chain employs TRBV20-1 and TRBJ2-7; D assignment may be TRBD1 or TRBD2 (6 bases each). Germline assignment: CDR1 DFQATT and CDR2 SNEGSKA (reference sequence). The CDR3 has 14 amino acids. V was shortened by 6 bases and J by 12 bases, with 27 bases between the two germline ends. CDR3 region: CSANDRGQAQNLYF. The CDR3 nucleotides are TGCAGTGCCAACGATCGGGGGCAGGCCCAGAATCTGTACTTC.